This T cell receptor (beta chain) was recovered during a study of cytomegalovirus exposure and HLA in healthy donors. On the study more broadly: It was reported in a later analysis that the 95 to 150 validation repertoires used the same platform as the approximately 670 first-cohort repertoires.

The CDR3 totals 13 residues. The ends were cut back, 3 bases at V and 5 bases at J, with 9 bases in the middle. CDR1 and CDR2 from the germline V gene are MGHDK and SYGVNS. Sequencing was performed with immunoSEQ multiplex PCR; in TCRdb, only in-frame clones are kept and a portion is missing. The sample carries over 250,000 clones, about 90% recorded once. V is TRBV25-1 and J is TRBJ2-3; a weak D match, TRBD2 (6 bases). The sequenced material came from PBMCs. The receptor was derived from a woman in her thirties in good health and CMV-seropositive. CDR3 in DNA: TGTGCCAGCAGTGAGCCCGGGAGAGATACGCAGTATTTT. This translates into CASSEPGRDTQYF.